This T cell receptor (beta chain) was observed in a study of stem cell transplantation in POMP-related autoinflammatory disease. Study in general: Impaired MHC class I-dependent CD8+ differentiation was hypothesized from defective thymoproteasomes.

PRAID featured prominent immunodeficiency. V lost 5 bases, J lost 2 bases, and 14 bases lay in between. Germline loops: CDR1 WNHNN, CDR2 SYGVQD (reference sequence). This CDR3 comprises 15 residues. Using immunoSEQ multiplex PCR, the repertoire was profiled, and TCRdb retains in-frame clones only, with some absent. The table lists about 26,000 clones, 82% of them singletons. This specimen was CD4+ T cells from PBMCs, taken before stem cell transplantation. The rearrangement links TRBV10-1 to TRBJ2-3, with a possible D match to TRBD1 (7 bases). This sequence originates from a human donor with POMP-related autoinflammation and immune dysregulation (PRAID). CDR3 protein: CASSPQGTPTDTQYF. The CDR3 DNA follows: TGCGCCAGCAGTCCACAGGGGACTCCCACAGATACGCAGTATTTT.